This passage covers 7 T cell receptor beta chains from one sample sequenced in a study of T cells in Graves' hyperthyroidism and ophthalmopathy. TCR beta CDR3 region amplification was performed from RNA transcripts. Using the HTBI primer set, a first-round RT-PCR was run on the TCR CDR3. TCRdb recomputed calls from the multiplex PCR reads with MiXCR, one row per CDR3 protein. The sample has about 160,000 distinct CDR3 sequences; about 9% are singletons. Sequenced material: blood. These receptors were collected from a woman younger than 30 with Graves' hyperthyroidism that later progressed to Graves' ophthalmopathy.

This clonotype has at least ten counts. V is TRBV28 and J is TRBJ1-5; possible D gene TRBD1, 6 bases. Deletions cut 2 bases from V and 6 bases from J, with 26 bases between. Germline lookup yields CDR1 MDHEN and CDR2 SYDVKM. The CDR3 is made up of 19 amino acids. The CDR3 protein is CASSLAPPFGRGLGQPQHF. CDR3 nucleotides: TGTGCCAGCAGTTTAGCCCCCCCCTTTGGCAGGGGATTGGGTCAGCCCCAGCATTTT. Full variable domain (rest looked up from reference TRBV28 and TRBJ1-5): DVKVTQSSRYLVKRTGEKVFLECVQDMDHENMFWYRQDPGLGLRLIYFSYDVKMKEKGDIPEGYSVSREKKERFSLILESASTNQTSMYLCASSLAPPFGRGLGQPQHFGDGTRLSIL.

In its sample, this clonotype was seen many times. The rearrangement links TRBV7-9 to TRBJ2-5; 14 bases fit TRBD2. V shed 0 bases and J 4 bases; nucleotides not matched to a gene: 4. This CDR3 is 17 amino acids long. CDR1 SEHNR and CDR2 FQNEAQ come from the germline V gene (reference sequence). CDR3: CASSLAGTSGRGETQYF. Written as DNA, the CDR3 is TGTGCCAGCAGCTTAGCCGGGACTAGCGGGAGAGGAGAGACCCAGTACTTC.

This clonotype was observed many times. The chain carries TRBV13 and TRBJ1-3, with TRBD1 as a possible D gene (5 bases). The germline V and J ends were trimmed by 10 bases and 2 bases, with 12 bases remaining between them. This CDR3 has 13 residues. Germline-derived CDR1 and CDR2 are PRHDT and FYEKMQ (reference sequence). CDR3 DNA: TGTGCCAACCGACAGCTGGCTGGAAACACCATATATTTT. This codes for CANRQLAGNTIYF.

This clonotype has ten or more counts. The CDR3 sequence is CATSEPGLGFTDTQYF. The CDR3 DNA reads TGTGCCACCAGTGAGCCGGGACTAGGCTTCACAGATACGCAGTATTTT. This chain uses TRBV24-1 with TRBJ2-3; TRBD2 aligns across 8 bases. Germline CDR1 KGHDR, CDR2 SFDVKD. V lost 4 bases, J lost 2 bases, and 7 bases stayed unmatched. The CDR3 sequence is 16 residues long.

This clonotype was counted many times. V usage is TRBV2 and J usage is TRBJ2-7; no clear D. Trimming took off 1 base at V and 1 base at J, with 14 bases between the two ends. The length of the CDR3 is 16 residues. Germline V gene data show CDR1 as SNHLY and CDR2 as FYNNEI. The CDR3 bases are TGTGCCAGCAGTGAAGATTGGGCAGTTATGTCCTACGAGCAGTACTTC. This translates into CASSEDWAVMSYEQYF.

This chain connects TRBV28 to TRBJ1-5, with no clear D. Germline CDR1 MDHEN, CDR2 SYDVKM. CDR3 size: 12 residues. The V gene lost 7 bases and the J gene lost 3 bases, with 7 bases spanning the gap. Here the CDR3 DNA reads TGTGCCAGCAACGGCCCCAATCAGCCCCAGCATTTT. Protein product: CASNGPNQPQHF.

The sample holds a few counts of this clonotype. The chain uses TRBV6-2 or TRBV6-3 and TRBJ1-5, with D unresolved. Germline V gene sequence: CDR1 MNHEY, CDR2 SVGEGT. V dropped 6 bases and J dropped 2 bases, with 20 bases sitting between them. This CDR3 is 17 amino acids long. CDR3: CASSTASGVEGNQPQHF. The CDR3 DNA reads TGTGCCAGCAGCACAGCGAGTGGGGTAGAGGGCAATCAGCCCCAGCATTTT.